A selection of T cell receptor beta chains follows, all from one sample in a study of read filtering for tumor transcriptome and immune sequencing. Using its own MiXCR run on the reads, TCRdb lists one record per CDR3 protein. The sample carries about 28,000 distinct CDR3 sequences, over 13% recorded once. The sample consisted of a population of CD138-negative cells sorted from bone marrow. The receptors shown here come from a donor at least 40 years old with multiple myeloma. CDR3s include the opening cysteine and the closing phenylalanine or tryptophan. The D gene is left open where the match is weak. Part of the rows lack a size; the others show once, few, many or a class for expanded clones.

abundance,j_gene,v_gene,d_gene,CDR3aa,CDR3nt
many,TRBJ2-5,TRBV18,TRBD1,CASSLRQGQETQYF,TGTGCCAGCTCACTCCGACAGGGCCAAGAGACCCAGTACTTC
many,TRBJ2-7,TRBV6-5,.,CASSATASSYEQYF,TGTGCCAGCAGTGCCACAGCGAGCTCCTACGAGCAGTACTTC
many,TRBJ1-5,TRBV28,.,CASSLFGLGFQPQHF,TGTGCCAGCAGTTTGTTCGGGCTGGGTTTCCAGCCCCAGCATTTT
many,TRBJ1-2,TRBV28,.,CASSSVPEGYGYTF,TGTGCCAGCAGTTCTGTTCCGGAGGGGTATGGCTACACCTTC
many,TRBJ2-3,TRBV30,TRBD2,CAWTTSGADTQYF,TGTGCCTGGACGACTAGCGGTGCGGATACGCAGTATTTT
many,TRBJ1-3,TRBV28,.,CASSLISGTHTQDTIYF,TGTGCCAGCAGTTTAATATCTGGGACACATACACAAGACACCATATATTTT
few,TRBJ2-7,TRBV19,TRBD2,CACRQTSGSNYEQYF,TGTGCCTGTAGACAGACTAGCGGGAGTAACTACGAACAGTACTTC
many,TRBJ2-7,TRBV6-5,TRBD2,CASSYGTSGRRYEQYF,TGTGCCAGCAGTTACGGGACTAGCGGGAGGAGATACGAGCAGTACTTC
.,TRBJ2-3,TRBV5-1,TRBD1,CASSLDGTGSDTQYF,TGCGCCAGCAGCTTGGACGGGACAGGGTCAGATACGCAGTATTTT
.,TRBJ1-4,TRBV19,.,CASSPGDEKLFF,TGTGCCAGTAGCCCAGGGGATGAAAAACTGTTTTTT
many,TRBJ2-5,TRBV4-2,.,CASSQEGGTGGRETQYF,TGTGCCAGCAGCCAAGAAGGGGGTACGGGAGGACGGGAGACCCAGTACTTC
many,TRBJ2-1,TRBV11-3,TRBD2,CASSSSGLAVGNNEQFF,TGTGCCAGCAGCTCCTCGGGACTAGCGGTCGGAAACAATGAGCAGTTCTTC
many,TRBJ2-7,TRBV2,.,CASNRERVTYEQYF,TGTGCCAGCAACAGGGAGAGGGTCACCTACGAGCAGTACTTC
many,TRBJ1-4,TRBV19,.,CASSISPVGEKLFF,TGTGCCAGTAGTATAAGCCCGGTCGGGGAAAAACTGTTTTTT
many,TRBJ2-2,TRBV4-1,.,CASSQESGARTGELFF,TGCGCCAGCAGCCAAGAATCGGGAGCGAGAACCGGGGAGCTGTTTTTT
.,TRBJ2-1,TRBV12-3/TRBV12-4,.,CASSHYQGGYNEQFF,TGTGCCAGCAGCCACTACCAGGGGGGTTACAATGAGCAGTTCTTC
many,TRBJ1-1,TRBV5-4,.,CASSLEGRMNTEAFF,TGTGCCAGCAGCTTGGAGGGGAGAATGAACACTGAAGCTTTCTTT
many,TRBJ2-7,TRBV10-3,TRBD1,CAISYNRGVNEQYF,TGTGCCATCAGTTACAACAGGGGAGTCAACGAGCAGTACTTC
few,TRBJ2-2,TRBV10-3,.,CAISGYRGFGAGELFF,TGTGCCATCAGTGGATATCGGGGATTTGGAGCCGGGGAGCTGTTTTTT
.,TRBJ1-5,TRBV18,TRBD1,CASSNMGRGQGQPLHF,TGTGCCAGCTCGAACATGGGCAGGGGGCAAGGTCAGCCCCTGCATTTT
.,TRBJ1-1,TRBV11-1,.,CASSLGLNTEASF,TGTGCCAGCAGTCTAGGGTTGAACACTGAAGCTTCCTTT
many,TRBJ2-5,TRBV27,.,CARGLQRAFRETQYF,TGTGCCAGGGGGTTACAAAGGGCCTTCAGGGAGACCCAGTACTTC
many,TRBJ2-1,TRBV11-3,.,CASSLGYSYNEQFF,TGTGCCAGCAGCTTAGGGTACAGTTACAATGAGCAGTTCTTC
once,TRBJ2-3,TRBV7-8,TRBD2,CASSDGTRRTDTQYF,TGTGCCAGCAGCGACGGGACTAGGCGTACAGATACGCAGTATTTT
.,TRBJ2-1,TRBV12-3/TRBV12-4,TRBD1,CASSLGQGAKNEQFF,TGTGCCAGCAGTTTAGGACAGGGGGCTAAGAATGAGCAGTTCTTC
many,TRBJ2-3,TRBV5-6,.,CASSLRLTSTDTQYF,TGTGCCAGCAGCTTGCGGTTAACTAGCACAGATACGCAGTATTTT
few,TRBJ2-1,TRBV29-1,.,CSVDRQGNYEQFF,TGCAGCGTTGATCGGCAGGGGAATTATGAGCAGTTCTTC
many,TRBJ2-3,TRBV7-9,.,CAGSRSDTQYF,TGTGCCGGGTCTAGGTCAGATACGCAGTATTTT
many,TRBJ2-5,TRBV5-5,.,CASSPWTQETQYF,TGTGCCAGCAGCCCTTGGACACAAGAGACCCAGTACTTC
many,TRBJ2-7,TRBV14,.,CASSPSATEQYF,TGTGCCAGCAGCCCTTCGGCGACAGAGCAGTACTTC
many,TRBJ2-2,TRBV6-2/TRBV6-3,.,CASSRPAGLTGELFF,TGTGCCAGCAGCCGCCCTGCGGGGCTCACCGGGGAGCTGTTTTTT
.,TRBJ2-1,TRBV11-2,TRBD2,CASSLRTSWGSNEQFF,TGTGCCAGCAGCCTTAGGACTAGTTGGGGGAGCAATGAGCAGTTCTTC
many,TRBJ2-3,TRBV5-1,.,CASSERTGDQDTQYF,TGCGCCAGCAGTGAGAGAACGGGAGATCAAGATACGCAGTATTTT
many,TRBJ1-1,TRBV30,.,CAWSVSRVTEAFF,TGTGCCTGGAGTGTAAGTCGAGTCACTGAAGCTTTCTTT
many,TRBJ2-1,TRBV7-2,TRBD2,CASSVHWAGGSTYNEQFF,TGTGCCAGCAGCGTTCATTGGGCGGGCGGGAGTACCTACAATGAGCAGTTCTTC
many,TRBJ2-7,TRBV5-1,TRBD2,CASTYGSGNSYEQYF,TGCGCCAGCACCTACGGTAGCGGGAATTCCTACGAGCAGTACTTC
.,TRBJ2-5,TRBV11-3,.,CASGSGVYGQTIKETQYF,TGTGCCAGCGGCTCAGGAGTCTATGGACAAACAATTAAAGAGACCCAGTACTTC
few,TRBJ2-7,TRBV7-2,TRBD1,CASIGTGTWPQYF,TGTGCCAGCATCGGGACAGGGACCTGGCCGCAGTACTTC
.,TRBJ2-1,TRBV5-1,TRBD2,CASGVLAGIYNEQFF,TGCGCCAGCGGGGTACTAGCGGGAATCTACAACGAGCAGTTCTTC
.,TRBJ2-6,TRBV7-9,.,CARSRRLGINSGANVLTF,TGTGCCAGAAGCCGAAGACTAGGTATTAACTCTGGGGCCAACGTCCTGACTTTC
many,TRBJ2-5,TRBV2,.,CASSDRLLETQYF,TGTGCCAGCAGTGATCGACTGTTAGAGACCCAGTACTTC
many,TRBJ2-4,TRBV7-9,.,CASSLDTGVSKNIQYF,TGTGCCAGCAGCTTAGATACGGGGGTCTCCAAAAACATTCAGTACTTC
many,TRBJ2-5,TRBV2,TRBD1,CARSGTGQETQYF,TGTGCCAGATCCGGGACAGGGCAAGAGACCCAGTACTTC
.,TRBJ2-2,TRBV18,TRBD2,CASSPFELAATNTGELCF,TGTGCCAGCTCACCATTCGAACTAGCGGCAACGAACACCGGGGAGCTGTGTTTT
many,TRBJ2-5,TRBV5-1,TRBD2,CASSFGRAIETQYF,TGCGCCAGCAGCTTCGGGAGGGCCATTGAGACCCAGTACTTC
many,TRBJ2-7,TRBV5-6,.,CASSPRGALSYEQYF,TGTGCCAGCAGCCCAAGAGGGGCCCTAAGCTACGAGCAGTACTTC
.,TRBJ2-1,TRBV12-3/TRBV12-4,.,CASSPYRESYNEQFF,TGTGCCAGCAGTCCCTACAGGGAATCTTATAATGAGCAGTTCTTC
many,TRBJ1-1,TRBV29-1,.,CSVVGDKEAFF,TGCAGCGTTGTAGGGGACAAAGAAGCTTTCTTT
many,TRBJ2-7,TRBV29-1,TRBD1,CSVLPGQDSYEQYF,TGCAGCGTTTTACCGGGACAGGACTCCTACGAGCAGTACTTC